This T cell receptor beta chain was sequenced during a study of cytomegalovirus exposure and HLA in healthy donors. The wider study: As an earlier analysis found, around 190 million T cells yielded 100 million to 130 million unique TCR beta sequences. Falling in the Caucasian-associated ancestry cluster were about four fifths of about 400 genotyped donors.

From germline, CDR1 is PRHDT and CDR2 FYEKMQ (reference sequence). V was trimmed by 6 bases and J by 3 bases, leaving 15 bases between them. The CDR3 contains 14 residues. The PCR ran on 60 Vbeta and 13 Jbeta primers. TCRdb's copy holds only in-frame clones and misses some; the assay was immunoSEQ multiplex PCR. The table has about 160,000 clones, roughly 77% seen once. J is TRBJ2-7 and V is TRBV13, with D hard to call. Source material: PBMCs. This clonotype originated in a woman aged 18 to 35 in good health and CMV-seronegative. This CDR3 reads CASSRKQSSYEQYF. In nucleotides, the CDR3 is TGTGCCAGCAGTCGTAAGCAATCAAGCTACGAGCAGTACTTC.